The T cell receptor (beta chain) under discussion was sequenced for a study of preoperative IRX-2 immunotherapy in early breast cancer. Assay used: immunoSEQ multiplex PCR; TCRdb lists only in-frame clones, some missing. The table lists about 19,000 clones, around 81% of them singletons. As to treatment: preoperative locoregional IRX-2 cytokine immunotherapy. This phase Ib study tested locoregional IRX-2 cytokine immunotherapy given before surgery. The CDR3 is 15 residues long. The germline gives CDR1 MGHRA, CDR2 YSYEKL. The V and J ends lost 1 base and 3 bases respectively, with 13 bases between them.

The chain recombines TRBV4-1 with TRBJ2-7; unclear D gene. Sequencing was performed on lymph node tissue, taken after IRX-2 immunotherapy. The TCR originated in a human donor with breast cancer. In DNA form, the CDR3 reads TGCGCCAGCAGCCAAGGGCCTTCGTTGGGCTACGAGCAGTACTTC. Protein: CASSQGPSLGYEQYF.